A selection of T cell receptor beta chains follows, all from one sample in a study of cytomegalovirus exposure and HLA in healthy donors. Profiling relied on immunoSEQ multiplex PCR, and the TCRdb table lists in-frame clones only, not all of them. The sample yields about 130,000 clones, roughly 82% seen once. Sequencing was done on a sample of PBMCs. The receptors originated from a male donor in good health and CMV-seropositive. Each CDR3 is given with its conserved first and last residue. The D gene is left open where the match is weak. Rows give clone size only sometimes, using once, few, many, or a class for an expanded clone.

>TRBV19|-|13|TRBJ2-1|-
TGTGCCAGTACCGGCAGGACATCGACAGAGCAGTTCTTC
CASTGRTSTEQFF
>TRBV5-1|TRBD2|18|TRBJ2-5|once
TGCGCCAGCAGCCCGGGGGGTAGCGGGGGCCACGGGATAGAGACCCAGTACTTC
CASSPGGSGGHGIETQYF
>TRBV27|-|13|TRBJ2-7|-
TGTGCCAGCGGCGACAGTCTTACCTACGAGCAGTACTTC
CASGDSLTYEQYF
>TRBV2|-|13|TRBJ2-7|-
TGTGCCAGCAGTGCTTTCGCGGTTTACGAGCAGTACTTC
CASSAFAVYEQYF
>TRBV6-6|TRBD2|16|TRBJ2-1|-
TGTGCCAGCAGTACTTTGGGGGGGAGCTCCTACAATGAGCAGTTCTTC
CASSTLGGSSYNEQFF
>TRBV28|TRBD2|13|TRBJ2-7|-
TGTGCCATTGCTAGCGGGGGGACCCTGTGTAGGTACTTC
CAIASGGTLCRYF
>TRBV27|TRBD1|14|TRBJ1-2|-
TGTGCCAGCAGTCCGCGACAGGGCGGCTATGGCTACACCTTC
CASSPRQGGYGYTF
>TRBV18|TRBD2|16|TRBJ2-3|-
TGTGCCAGCTCACCGGTTGCTAGCGGGACTTCAGATACGCAGTATTTT
CASSPVASGTSDTQYF
>TRBV6-5|-|16|TRBJ1-6|-
TGTGCCAGCAGTTATAGTTTACAGGCAGCTAATTCACCCCTCCACTTT
CASSYSLQAANSPLHF
>TRBV6-7|-|14|TRBJ2-5|-
TGTGCCAGCGCAGAGTTCAGGGGTCTACGTTGGCAGTACTTC
CASAEFRGLRWQYF
>TRBV6-6|-|13|TRBJ2-7|-
TGTGCCAGCAGTTACGGGCTAGCCCACGAGCAGTACTTC
CASSYGLAHEQYF
>TRBV7-8|-|16|TRBJ2-6|few
TGTGCCAGCAGCTTAGAGTTTGGCTTTGGGGCCAACGGCCTGACTTTC
CASSLEFGFGANGLTF
>TRBV7-8|-|17|TRBJ2-5|-
TGTGCCAGCAGCTTAGACCCACAGCGCGGGGAGCAAGAGACCCAGTACTTC
CASSLDPQRGEQETQYF
>TRBV5-1|-|14|TRBJ2-6|-
TGCGCCAGCAGCCCGGCGGCTGGGGCCAACGTCCTGACTTTC
CASSPAAGANVLTF
>TRBV28|-|14|TRBJ1-2|-
TGTGCCAGCAGTTTAGGGCACGTCAACTATGGCTACACCTTC
CASSLGHVNYGYTF
>TRBV4-1|-|14|TRBJ1-1|few
TGCGCCAGCAGCCAACCCAGTATGAACACTGAAGCTTTCTTT
CASSQPSMNTEAFF
>TRBV10-3|TRBD2|13|TRBJ2-1|-
TGTGCCATCAGCCCGGGGGGGAACAATGAGCAGTTCTTC
CAISPGGNNEQFF
>TRBV7-2|TRBD2|15|TRBJ2-5|-
TGTGCCAGCAGCTTAGTGGGAGGGCGGGGGGAGACCCAGTACTTC
CASSLVGGRGETQYF
>TRBV5-6|-|12|TRBJ1-1|-
TGTGCCAGCAGGCGACAGCTCACTGAAGCTTTCTTT
CASRRQLTEAFF
>TRBV2|-|12|TRBJ1-5|once
TGTGCCAGCCGGGGTGACGGTCAGCCCCAGCATTTT
CASRGDGQPQHF
>TRBV27|TRBD1|14|TRBJ2-7|once
TGTGCCAGCAGCCTTGGACAGGGACCCTACGAGCAGTACTTC
CASSLGQGPYEQYF
>TRBV7-9|TRBD2|15|TRBJ2-5|few
TGTGCCAGCGGCCCGGGGGGGGTCGCTCAAGAGACCCAGTACTTC
CASGPGGVAQETQYF
>TRBV18|-|15|TRBJ2-2|-
TGTGCCAGCTCACCACGCCCAGGGACTTCCGGGGAGCTGTTTTTT
CASSPRPGTSGELFF
>TRBV13|-|13|TRBJ2-3|-
TGTGCCAGCAGCTCCACGAAAGGAGGTACGCAGTATTTT
CASSSTKGGTQYF
>TRBV6-6|TRBD2|15|TRBJ2-3|-
TGTGCCAGCAGTCCCCGGACTAGCGGGAGCGATACGCAGTATTTT
CASSPRTSGSDTQYF
>TRBV4-1|TRBD2|17|TRBJ2-7|-
TGCGCCAGCAGCCAATTTCTAGCGGGAGAGAGCTCCTACGAGCAGTACTTC
CASSQFLAGESSYEQYF
>TRBV6-5|TRBD2|14|TRBJ2-1|-
TGTGCCAGCAGGAGCGGGGGCTCCTACAATGAGCAGTTCTTC
CASRSGGSYNEQFF
>TRBV15|TRBD1|17|TRBJ2-2|-
TGTGCCACCAGCAGAGACTTGACAGGGGGGGGGACCGGGGAGCTGTTTTTT
CATSRDLTGGGTGELFF
>TRBV5-1|-|17|TRBJ2-2|-
TGCGCCAGCAGCTTGGTTCTAGCTAGCTATGACACCGGGGAGCTGTTTTTT
CASSLVLASYDTGELFF
>TRBV18|-|13|TRBJ1-3|-
TGTGCCAGCTCACGACAATCTGGAAACACCATATATTTT
CASSRQSGNTIYF
>TRBV5-6|-|15|TRBJ2-1|-
TGTGCCAGCAGCCTGAGGGGGGGGACCTACAATGAGCAGTTCTTC
CASSLRGGTYNEQFF
>TRBV27|-|15|TRBJ1-3|-
TGTGCCAGCAGTTTAAGGGGCGACTCTGGAAACACCATATATTTT
CASSLRGDSGNTIYF
>TRBV7-9|TRBD2|16|TRBJ2-7|once
TGTGCCAGCAGCTTAGACCTAGCGGGAGCAACCTACGAGCAGTACTTC
CASSLDLAGATYEQYF
>TRBV5-1|TRBD1|15|TRBJ2-7|once
TGCGCCAGCAGCTTGGCGGGACAGGTCGACTACGAGCAGTACTTC
CASSLAGQVDYEQYF
>TRBV2|TRBD1|13|TRBJ2-7|once
TGTGCCAGCAGTGGGCAGGGGGCTTACGAGCAGTACTTC
CASSGQGAYEQYF
>TRBV4-1|-|16|TRBJ1-1|-
TGCGCCAGCAGCCAAGCAGGGGCGCCAGGGAACACTGAAGCTTTCTTT
CASSQAGAPGNTEAFF
>TRBV7-9|-|16|TRBJ2-1|few
TGTGCCAGCAGCAAATTGGGGGGTCTATCCTACAATGAGCAGTTCTTC
CASSKLGGLSYNEQFF
>TRBV5-1|-|13|TRBJ1-5|-
TGCGCCAGCAGCGCAACTGCTAGGGGGACCCAGCATTTT
CASSATARGTQHF
>TRBV10-3|TRBD1|13|TRBJ1-2|-
TGTGCCATCAGCGGGACAGGAGGGTATGGCTACACCTTC
CAISGTGGYGYTF
>TRBV5-4|TRBD2|18|TRBJ2-5|-
TGTGCCAGCAGCTTGGCGTCTAGCGGGGGGGCCTCGGTAGAGACCCAGTACTTC
CASSLASSGGASVETQYF
>TRBV2|TRBD2|17|TRBJ2-3|-
TGTGCCAGCAGTGAAGCGGGGACTAGCAGATTCACAGATACGCAGTATTTT
CASSEAGTSRFTDTQYF
>TRBV7-2|-|15|TRBJ2-7|-
TGTGCCAGCAGCTTAGATTGGGGGGTCTCCTACGAGCAGTACTTC
CASSLDWGVSYEQYF
>TRBV27|TRBD2|14|TRBJ2-3|once
TGTGCCAGCAGTTCCCTCCTACTAGCGGATACGCAGTATTTT
CASSSLLLADTQYF
>TRBV7-9|TRBD1|12|TRBJ1-1|-
TGTTCCAGCAGCGCACGACAGGGGGAAGCTTTCTTT
CSSSARQGEAFF
>TRBV14|TRBD2|16|TRBJ2-1|-
TGTGCCAGCAGCCGGAATAGCGGGAGTACCTACAATGAGCAGTTCTTC
CASSRNSGSTYNEQFF
>TRBV6-1|-|18|TRBJ2-7|once
TGTGCCAGCAGTGAAGTCCGAGCGAGAGGATCGAGCTCCTACGAGCAGTACTTC
CASSEVRARGSSSYEQYF
>TRBV14|-|15|TRBJ1-2|-
TGTGCCAGCAGCCAAGTTCCGACACAGAACTATGGCTACACCTTC
CASSQVPTQNYGYTF
>TRBV28|TRBD1|13|TRBJ1-1|-
TGTGCCAGCAGCCTGACAGGGTTCGCTGAAGCTTTCTTT
CASSLTGFAEAFF
>TRBV6-5|TRBD1|14|TRBJ1-5|-
TGTGCCAGCAGGAGACAGGGGATCAATCAGCCCCAGCATTTT
CASRRQGINQPQHF
>TRBV6-1|-|14|TRBJ1-1|-
TGTGCCAGCAGTGAATTTACACCGAACACTGAAGCTTTCTTT
CASSEFTPNTEAFF
>TRBV19|-|15|TRBJ2-1|-
TGTGCCAGTAGTATAAAGGGGTTGTCAGTAGGTGAGCAGTTCTTC
CASSIKGLSVGEQFF
>TRBV4-1|TRBD1|17|TRBJ1-1|few
TGCGCCAGCAGCCAAGATTTGACAGGGTGGATGAACACTGAAGCTTTCTTT
CASSQDLTGWMNTEAFF
>TRBV6-1|TRBD1|13|TRBJ1-2|once
TGTGCCAGCAGTGTTGACAGGGGGCTTGGCTACACCTTC
CASSVDRGLGYTF
>TRBV19|-|13|TRBJ1-5|-
TGTGCCAGTAGTATCTTCGGGGATCAGCCCCAGCATTTT
CASSIFGDQPQHF
>TRBV29-1|-|12|TRBJ2-3|-
TGCAGCGTTGCTCGCGCGTCAGATACGCAGTATTTT
CSVARASDTQYF
>TRBV5-1|-|11|TRBJ2-7|-
TGCGCCAGCAGCGCAGACTACGAGCAGTACTTC
CASSADYEQYF